The rows below give T cell receptor beta chains drawn from one sample of a study of T-cell memory formation after mild COVID-19. Via MiXCR, TCRdb re-called the 5' RACE reads, giving one row per CDR3 protein. The sample records about 560,000 distinct CDR3 sequences, about 20% being singletons. Sequenced sample: PBMCs or a T cell subset sorted from them (not recorded which). The origin of the receptors is an adult woman who had mild COVID-19 (a few samples of this study predate the infection). Cell type and time point are not known. The CDR3 runs from the conserved cysteine through the conserved F or W. Fields, in order: V gene, J gene, clone size, D gene, CDR3 DNA, CDR3 protein. The D gene is left open where the match is weak. Size is stated for part of the rows, as once, few or many counts, or as a class when the clone is expanded.

TRBV29-1	TRBJ2-3	few	.	TGCAGCGTGGGGAGCGGAAGACTCACAGATACGCAGTATTTT	CSVGSGRLTDTQYF
TRBV20-1	TRBJ1-6	.	TRBD1	TGCAGTGCTAGAGTCTACAGGGGTTCACCCCTCCACTTT	CSARVYRGSPLHF
TRBV15	TRBJ2-3	.	.	TGTGCCACCAGCAATCGACATTTTGGGGGCGCCACAGATACGCAGTATTTT	CATSNRHFGGATDTQYF
TRBV9	TRBJ2-5	.	.	TGTGCCAGCAGCGTCTCGCAAGAGACCCAGTACTTC	CASSVSQETQYF
TRBV7-9	TRBJ2-3	few	TRBD1	TGTGCCAGCAGCCCGTGGACAGGACCTAGCACAGATACGCAGTATTTT	CASSPWTGPSTDTQYF
TRBV5-1	TRBJ2-2	few	.	TGCGCCAGCAGCTTTGTGGGCACCGGGGAGCTGTTTTTT	CASSFVGTGELFF
TRBV6-1	TRBJ1-1	few	.	TGTGCCAGCCGGTCGGGGGTGAACACTGAAGCTTTCTTT	CASRSGVNTEAFF
TRBV2	TRBJ2-1	few	TRBD1	TGTGCCAGCAGTGCTATGGACAGGCCGCAGTTCTTC	CASSAMDRPQFF
TRBV28	TRBJ2-3	.	TRBD2	TGTGCCAGCAGTCCCCCGGGACTAGCAGCGTTCACAGATACGCAGTATTTT	CASSPPGLAAFTDTQYF
TRBV7-3	TRBJ2-3	.	.	TGTGCCAGCAGCTTAACGCCTAGCCACCCGGGGGATACGCAGTATTTT	CASSLTPSHPGDTQYF
TRBV20-1	TRBJ2-3	few	.	TGCAGTGCTGGGATCCGGGAAAAGGGCACAGATACGCAGTATTTT	CSAGIREKGTDTQYF
TRBV6-1	TRBJ2-7	.	TRBD2	TGTGCCAGCAGTACCAATCCGGGAGGGTTTGAGCAGTACTTC	CASSTNPGGFEQYF
TRBV5-1	TRBJ1-2	few	.	TGCGCCAGCAGCTCGGGCGGTGGCTACACCTTC	CASSSGGGYTF
TRBV15	TRBJ1-5	few	TRBD1	TGTGCCACCAGCCCAGGACAGGTGGACAATCAGCCCCAGCATTTT	CATSPGQVDNQPQHF
TRBV12-3/TRBV12-4	TRBJ1-2	few	TRBD1	TGTGCCAGCAGTTTTCCGAGCCGGGACAGGGAAGGGTCTAACTATGGCTACACCTTC	CASSFPSRDREGSNYGYTF
TRBV6-6	TRBJ2-2	.	.	TGTGCCACCCCCGGGACAAAGGCCACCGGGGAGCTGTTTTTT	CATPGTKATGELFF
TRBV23-1	TRBJ1-1	.	.	TGCGCCAGCAGTCAGCCGAAAAAAGGGGCTTTCTTT	CASSQPKKGAFF
TRBV6-5	TRBJ2-3	.	.	TGTGCCAGCAGTTACTCGGCGGGAACAGTCACAGATACGCAGTATTTT	CASSYSAGTVTDTQYF